The 3 T cell receptor beta chains below come from one sample, sequenced in a study of immune cell composition in non-small cell lung cancer. Clones were read by immunoSEQ multiplex PCR, and TCRdb kept only the in-frame ones, dropping some. The top ten hold about 11% of the sample, which has some 5,100 clones, roughly 72% seen once. Sequencing used lung tumor tissue. These receptors all come from a human donor with non-small cell lung cancer.

V gene TRBV15 combines with J gene TRBJ2-7; D may be TRBD2 (6 bases). Trimming took off 1 base at V and 2 bases at J, with 12 bases between the two ends. CDR1 is LNHNV, CDR2 YYDKDF, per germline (reference sequence). The CDR3 totals 15 residues. The CDR3 protein is CATSRGGVRTYEQYF. As DNA, the CDR3 is TGTGCCACCAGCAGAGGGGGGGTCAGAACCTACGAGCAGTACTTC.

The chain uses TRBV19 and TRBJ2-3, with 7 nucleotides matching TRBD1. The CDR3 is 13 amino acids. Unmatched junction bases numbered 4, after V lost 6 bases and J lost 4 bases. The germline CDR1 and CDR2 sequences are LNHDA and SQIVND (reference sequence). CDR3 sequence reads: CASRTTGADTQYF. The CDR3 coding sequence is TGTGCCAGTAGGACTACAGGGGCAGATACGCAGTATTTT.

V is TRBV6-6 and J is TRBJ2-2; the D gene is possibly TRBD1 (6 bases). The germline V gene has CDR1 MNHNY and CDR2 SVGAGI (reference sequence). The CDR3 loop spans 16 amino acids. Trimming took off 2 bases at V and 0 bases at J, with 10 bases between the two ends. The CDR3 DNA is TGTGCCAGCAGTTACGCCAGGGGCGCGAACACCGGGGAGCTGTTTTTT. Translation gives CASSYARGANTGELFF.